The clone carrying this T cell receptor (beta chain) has just a few counts. The antigen remains unidentified. This entry is derived from a study of OX40 agonist ivuxolimab in advanced cancers. The assay was immunoSEQ multiplex PCR, and TCRdb's table has in-frame clones only and misses some. The table shows some 60,000 clones, with about 85% occurring only once. With V trimmed by 3 bases and J by 8 bases, 3 bases remained unmatched. The CDR3 spans 14 residues. Germline assignment: CDR1 SGHAT and CDR2 FQNNGV. Whole-study results and caveats: Not determined was the antigen specificity of the expanded peripheral T cells.

The TCR originated in an adult with an advanced solid tumor such as melanoma, head and neck, liver or kidney cancer. The chain combines TRBV11-2 with TRBJ2-5, with 13 bases identical to TRBD2. Sequenced material: CD4+ or CD8+ T cells sorted from blood, taken in a trial of the OX40 agonist ivuxolimab. This CDR3 is CASSLRTSGGTQYF. The DNA for the CDR3 is TGTGCCAGCAGCTTGAGGACTAGCGGGGGCACCCAGTACTTC.